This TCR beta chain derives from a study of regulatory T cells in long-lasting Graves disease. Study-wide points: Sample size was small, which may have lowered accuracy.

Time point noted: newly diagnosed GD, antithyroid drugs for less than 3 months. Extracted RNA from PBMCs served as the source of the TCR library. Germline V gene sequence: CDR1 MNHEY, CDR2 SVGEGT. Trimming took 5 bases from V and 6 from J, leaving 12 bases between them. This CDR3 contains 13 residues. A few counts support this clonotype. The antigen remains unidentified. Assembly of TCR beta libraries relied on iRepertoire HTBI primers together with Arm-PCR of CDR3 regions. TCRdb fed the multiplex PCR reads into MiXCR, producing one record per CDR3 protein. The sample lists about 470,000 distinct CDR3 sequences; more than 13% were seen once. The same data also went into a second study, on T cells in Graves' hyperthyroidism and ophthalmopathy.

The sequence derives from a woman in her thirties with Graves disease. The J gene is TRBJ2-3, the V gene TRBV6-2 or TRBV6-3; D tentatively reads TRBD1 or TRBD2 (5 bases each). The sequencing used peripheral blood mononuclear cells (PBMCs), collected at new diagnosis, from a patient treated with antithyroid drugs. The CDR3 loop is CASSRRDPDTQYF. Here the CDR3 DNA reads TGTGCCAGCAGTCGCCGGGACCCGGATACGCAGTATTTT.